Detailed here is one TCR beta chain. What this receptor recognizes is not known. Nothing much larger sits one base from this clone, and base qualities are not available. This sample stems from a study of glioma-infiltrating T cells listed by TCRdb under 2016. Some background on the complete study: Glioma tissue, non-neoplastic brain tissue and matched peripheral blood mononuclear cells were used as sources from which TCR alpha- and beta-chain repertoires were sequenced. To measure how far tissue and blood T-cell populations diverged, each tissue-infiltrating repertoire was compared against the peripheral blood repertoire of the same patient. The paired cohort comprised three low-grade glioma patients, several primary glioblastoma patients and three non-glioma patients contributing non-neoplastic brain tissue.

Via the germline V gene, CDR1 is MNHNS and CDR2 SASEGT. Trimming at the junction amounts to 6 bases on V and 5 bases on J, and the germline ends lie 18 bases apart. Its CDR3 holds 15 amino acids, cysteine through phenylalanine. Only CDR3 DNA is held: 45 bases, read in frame from base 1. Overall study results and their limits: Very few CDR3 sequences were found to be shared between tissue and blood, and this scarcity was attributed to high CDR3 diversity and limited sampling. In non-neoplastic patients, VJ-independent divergence between tissue and blood fell below expectation, whereas in all gliomas, and especially in low-grade gliomas, the divergence rose above expectation. Small numbers underpinned the group comparisons: eight glioblastoma patients, three low-grade glioma patients and three non-neoplastic patients.

TCR alpha and beta CDR3 regions were amplified with the iRepertoire nested amplicon-rescue multiplex PCR (arm-PCR) platform from RNA. One-step reverse transcription and amplification used roughly 100-400 ng of tissue mRNA or PBMC total RNA as input. Following bead purification, Illumina adapters were added by a secondary multiplex PCR, and the libraries were gel-purified between 200 and 400 bp. The libraries contained internal 6-nucleotide barcodes that were used for demultiplexing. Libraries were sequenced on an Illumina MiSeq with 2x220 or 2x250 nucleotide paired-end reads. Per the original workflow: Paired reads were merged with FLASH 1.2.11 and aligned to the GRCh37 human genome with BWA-MEM before extracting TRA and TRB reads. V and J assignment used an IMGT-derived reference of cassette sequences and CDR3 motifs that included pseudogenes. Three-frame translation of reads was performed, and productive CDR3s were defined as those with a C...FGXG motif and no stop codons. A clonotype was defined as a unique combination of a V-J cassette pair and a CDR3 amino acid sequence. Hamming distance filtering was applied to reads, with thresholds set by the sequence error rate of each sample in mapped regions. TCRdb trimmed public reads at Q25 via fastp, called clones via MiXCR and kept in-frame beta chains. CDR3 protein duplicates are merged, each entry listing the most common genes and DNA. TCRdb's processing, not the study's, gives the V and J calls here. The sample records roughly 120,000 distinct CDR3 sequences, roughly 24% of which are singletons. The ten largest clones represent about 15% of the sample.

Sequencing used glioma tissue, nonneoplastic brain tissue, or PBMCs (not recorded which). The V and J segments used are TRBV6-1 and TRBJ2-3; D gene: possibly TRBD2, on 7 matching bases. The sequence was collected from a human donor with low-grade glioma or glioblastoma, undergoing nonglioma brain surgery, or in good health (not recorded which). The CDR3 in this case is CASSEGGGLRDTQYF. The base sequence is TGTGCCAGCAGCGAGGGGGGGGGGCTAAGAGATACGCAGTATTTT.